This TCR beta chain is from a study of blood T cells in healthy people across ages. Primers used in a second PCR of about 6 to 11 cycles were a sample-barcoded 5' primer and a J-beta primer mix. Each cDNA molecule, via a template-switch adaptor with 12 random nucleotides, was tagged. One entry per CDR3 protein, called by TCRdb with MiXCR from the 5' RACE reads. The table records 1.5 million to 2 million distinct CDR3 sequences, around 48% of them present only once. This clonotype was seen ten or more times. Its specificity is unknown. Isolated per sample were at least 6 million PBMCs. Whole-study results and caveats: Versus aged donors, long-lived donors had higher diversity and more naive CD4+ cells.

V lost 0 bases and J lost 3, with 6 bases in between. Germline V gene sequence: CDR1 LNHNV, CDR2 YYDKDF (reference sequence). This CDR3 is built from 14 residues. This rearrangement joins TRBV15 to TRBJ2-1, with D perhaps matching TRBD2 (6 bases). The TCR originated in a woman between 40 and 55 years old in good health. The sample taken for sequencing was blood. The CDR3 here is CATSREGGYNEQFF. In DNA, the CDR3 is TGTGCCACCAGCAGAGAGGGGGGCTACAATGAGCAGTTCTTC. The variable domain in full, with the rest retrieved from reference TRBV15 and TRBJ2-1, is DAMVIQNPRYQVTQFGKPVTLSCSQTLNHNVMYWYQQKSSQAPKLLFHYYDKDFNNEADTPDNFQSRRPNTSFCFLDIRSPGLGDTAMYLCATSREGGYNEQFFGPGTRLTVL.